Listed below are T cell receptor beta chains from one sample, sequenced in a study of cytomegalovirus exposure and HLA in healthy donors. Data came from immunoSEQ multiplex PCR; TCRdb stores just in-frame clones and leaves some out. Among 95,000 to 150,000 clones listed, about 80% were seen once. The specimen was PBMCs. These receptors came from a female donor in good health and CMV-seropositive. CDR3s include the opening cysteine and the closing phenylalanine or tryptophan. D genes are given only for firm matches. For some rows the clone size is stated as once, few or many, or as a class when expanded; others skip it.

v_call,d_call,j_call,clone_size,cdr3_aa,cdr3_nt
TRBV2,TRBD1,TRBJ2-7,.,CASSDIRSQGAKEQYF,TGTGCCAGCAGTGATATTAGGAGCCAGGGGGCGAAAGAGCAGTACTTC
TRBV6-1,.,TRBJ2-1,.,CASTLIGAAYNEQFF,TGTGCCAGCACTTTGATTGGTGCAGCCTACAATGAGCAGTTCTTC
TRBV19,TRBD1,TRBJ1-2,once,CASSRDRVIGYGYTF,TGTGCCAGTAGTAGGGACAGGGTAATCGGCTATGGCTACACCTTC
TRBV27,.,TRBJ2-7,.,CASSPTGLRTSYEQYF,TGTGCCAGCAGTCCAACAGGTTTACGCACGTCCTACGAGCAGTACTTC
TRBV4-1,TRBD1,TRBJ1-2,.,CASSQPPGQDGYTF,TGCGCCAGCAGCCAACCTCCGGGACAGGATGGCTACACCTTC
TRBV15,.,TRBJ1-5,once,CATSRDRPDPQETQHF,TGTGCCACCAGCAGAGATAGACCTGACCCCCAGGAAACCCAGCATTTT
TRBV7-3,TRBD1,TRBJ2-2,.,CASSWDRNTGELFF,TGTGCCAGCAGCTGGGACAGGAACACCGGGGAGCTGTTTTTT
TRBV29-1,.,TRBJ1-1,.,CSVTGFTEAFF,TGCAGCGTAACAGGGTTCACTGAAGCTTTCTTT
TRBV6-4,.,TRBJ2-3,few,CASTQDGGRTDTQYF,TGTGCCAGCACACAAGATGGCGGCCGCACAGATACGCAGTATTTT
TRBV6-6,.,TRBJ1-5,few,CASSYPQQPQHF,TGTGCCAGCAGTTACCCCCAACAGCCCCAGCATTTT
TRBV30,TRBD1,TRBJ1-2,.,CAWSATGEGYTF,TGTGCCTGGAGTGCCACAGGGGAAGGATACACCTTC
TRBV9,.,TRBJ1-2,.,CASSVDQYPYGYTF,TGTGCCAGCAGCGTAGATCAGTACCCCTATGGCTACACCTTC
TRBV6-5,.,TRBJ1-1,.,CASSLPGSEAFF,TGTGCCAGCAGCCTCCCGGGGTCTGAAGCTTTCTTT
TRBV6-1,TRBD2,TRBJ2-1,.,CASISGGLGRNEQFF,TGTGCCAGCATCTCGGGGGGGTTGGGTCGGAATGAGCAGTTCTTC
TRBV27,.,TRBJ2-3,.,CATLGPVTDTQYF,TGTGCCACCCTGGGGCCGGTGACAGATACGCAGTATTTT
TRBV11-2,.,TRBJ2-2,few,CASSSLRGTGELFF,TGTGCCAGCAGCTCCCTCCGAGGCACCGGGGAGCTGTTTTTT
TRBV7-9,TRBD1,TRBJ1-4,.,CASSRQGEKLFF,TGTGCCAGCAGCCGACAGGGGGAGAAACTGTTTTTT
TRBV2,.,TRBJ1-2,.,CASSVTGTMGGYTF,TGTGCCAGCAGTGTAACAGGGACCATGGGTGGCTACACCTTC
TRBV9,.,TRBJ2-5,once,CASSVDEGETQYF,TGTGCCAGCAGCGTAGATGAGGGAGAGACCCAGTACTTC
TRBV19,.,TRBJ1-5,.,CASTLGNQPQHF,TGTGCCAGTACACTAGGCAATCAGCCCCAGCATTTT
TRBV30,TRBD1,TRBJ2-7,.,CAWSVRTGDYEQYF,TGTGCCTGGAGTGTCCGAACAGGGGACTACGAGCAGTACTTC
TRBV2,TRBD2,TRBJ2-5,few,CASSGWGGTETQYF,TGTGCCAGCAGTGGCTGGGGGGGGACGGAGACCCAGTACTTC
TRBV19,.,TRBJ1-5,.,CASTGSNQPQHF,TGTGCCAGTACCGGTAGCAATCAGCCCCAGCATTTT
TRBV9,.,TRBJ2-6,.,CASSVVLSGANVLTF,TGTGCCAGCAGCGTAGTTCTCTCTGGGGCCAACGTCCTGACTTTC
TRBV7-9,TRBD2,TRBJ2-3,.,CASSFMTSGTDTQYF,TGTGCCAGCAGCTTTATGACTAGCGGCACAGATACGCAGTATTTT
TRBV19,.,TRBJ1-5,.,CATSRVSTDQPQHF,TGTGCCACCTCGCGAGTAAGTACAGATCAGCCCCAGCATTTT